This T cell receptor (beta chain) was recovered during a study of T cells in Graves' hyperthyroidism and ophthalmopathy (dated by TCRdb to between 2018 and 2021). The study in broad terms: Peripheral blood samples were taken at the time of initial diagnosis, prior to any treatment. Prospective prediction of ophthalmopathy was tested in an independent validation cohort of some 20 hyperthyroidism patients and 17 patients who later progressed to ophthalmopathy. The study also compared thyroid tissue and blood T-cell repertoires from roughly six Graves' hyperthyroidism patients. After sampling, hyperthyroidism patients received methimazole starting at 30 mg daily, and ophthalmopathy patients received high-dose intravenous methylprednisolone. TCR Vbeta CDR3 sequencing of 130 to 150 peripheral blood samples (under 45 ophthalmopathy, over 70 hyperthyroidism and around 17 progressor patients) is reported in the paper. The approximately 100 discovery patients were randomly split 7:3 into training and test sets. To identify distinguishing TCR V-J signatures, a discovery cohort of roughly 100 patients was used, comprising some 43 with Graves' ophthalmopathy and approximately 57 with stable Graves' hyperthyroidism. General study outcomes and caveats: In validation, the model predicted progression to ophthalmopathy a median of around six months before onset, with over 55% sensitivity and almost 75% specificity. No statistical method was used to set the sample size in advance, and investigators knew the group allocation. Blood samples also contained most of the expanded thyroid clonotypes (frequency above 0.001), which suggests that blood repertoires may reflect thyroid immune responses. A 13 V-J signature model separated ophthalmopathy from stable hyperthyroidism, with about 88% sensitivity and 81% to 82% specificity in cross-validation and 80%/75% in testing.

In the ophthalmopathy patients, disease was moderately to severely active, with a Clinical Activity Score of 3 or more, a NOSPECS grade of 4 or more, and a duration of less than 3 months. Exclusion was applied to patients with uncontrolled infections, other autoimmune diseases, pregnancy or lactation. Diagnoses relied on clinical symptoms, serum thyroxine and TRAb, thyroid ultrasound and orbital computed tomography. Ficoll-Paque density gradient centrifugation was used to isolate PBMCs from approximately 10 ml of fresh peripheral blood. Trizol reagent was used to extract total RNA, and RNA quality was then checked on an Agilent 2100 Bioanalyzer. The TCR beta CDR3 regions were amplified from the RNA transcripts. For the first round of RT-PCR on the TCR CDR3, the HTBI primer set was used together with the Qiagen OneStep RT-PCR kit. A second multiplex PCR round built the libraries, followed by size selection and purification. Paired-end sequencing of the libraries was performed with 100 bp reads on an Illumina HiSeq2000. In the source study's methods: SOAPnuke was used to process the raw data, throwing out any read that contained adapters or uncalled bases, had a mean Phred below 15, or lacked an exact constant-primer or identifier match. COPE v1.2.5 was used to merge high-quality paired reads, and clonotypes were defined as unique nucleotide sequences. MiTCR v1.1 was used to align clonotypes to the IMGT TRBV, TRBD and TRBJ reference segments. The analysis was restricted to V-J combinations with a frequency above 0.0001, which together covered roughly 99% of the repertoires. The TCS score was defined as the ratio of F50 (clonal expansion) to E x V (chaos), calculated using BLOSUM62-based TCRdist between CDR3 peptides within each V-J. Welch's t-statistics and random forest reduced roughly 500 V-J features to roughly 13, which were used in a naive Bayes classifier (R e1071). The raw public reads went through TCRdb reprocessing: fastp at Q25, MiXCR clone calling, in-frame beta chains kept. Rows merge per CDR3 protein into single entries with the most common DNA and genes. These V and J calls rely on TCRdb rather than the paper's analysis. This sample has about 640,000 distinct CDR3 sequences in its table, and more than 20% of those were observed once. Around a third of the sample is held by the ten biggest clonotypes.

This clonotype was detected a few times. It lacks a known antigen. The record has no base qualities; no much larger clone is one base away. Ends trimmed: V by 4 bases, J by 3 bases; bases unmatched to a gene: 10. CDR1 and CDR2, per the germline V gene (reference sequence), are SEHNR and FQNEAQ. Measured from the cysteine to the phenylalanine, the CDR3 is 17 residues long. This entry keeps only the CDR3 DNA: 51 bases, framed from base 1. Recombination connected TRBV7-9 to TRBJ2-1, with 9 middle bases fitting TRBD2. The specimen sequenced was blood. The sequence was obtained from a man aged 25-45 years with Graves' ophthalmopathy. The CDR3 corresponds to CASSSIMGLADYNEQFF. The DNA sequence reads TGTGCCAGCAGCTCCATCATGGGACTAGCAGACTACAATGAGCAGTTCTTC.